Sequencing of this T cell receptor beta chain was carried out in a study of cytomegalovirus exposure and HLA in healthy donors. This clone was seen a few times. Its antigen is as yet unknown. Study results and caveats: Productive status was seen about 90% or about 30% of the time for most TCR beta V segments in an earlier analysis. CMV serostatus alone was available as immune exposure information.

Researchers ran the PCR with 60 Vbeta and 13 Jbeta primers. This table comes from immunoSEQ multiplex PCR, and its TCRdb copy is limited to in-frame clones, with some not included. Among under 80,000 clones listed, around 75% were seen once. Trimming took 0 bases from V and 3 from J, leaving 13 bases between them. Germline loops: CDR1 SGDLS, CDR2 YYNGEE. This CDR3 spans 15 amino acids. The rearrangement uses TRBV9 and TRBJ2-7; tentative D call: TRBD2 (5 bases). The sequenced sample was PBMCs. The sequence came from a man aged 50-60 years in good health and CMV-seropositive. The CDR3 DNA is TGTGCCAGCAGCGTAGGTCCTAGTCGGGACTACGAGCAGTACTTC. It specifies CASSVGPSRDYEQYF.